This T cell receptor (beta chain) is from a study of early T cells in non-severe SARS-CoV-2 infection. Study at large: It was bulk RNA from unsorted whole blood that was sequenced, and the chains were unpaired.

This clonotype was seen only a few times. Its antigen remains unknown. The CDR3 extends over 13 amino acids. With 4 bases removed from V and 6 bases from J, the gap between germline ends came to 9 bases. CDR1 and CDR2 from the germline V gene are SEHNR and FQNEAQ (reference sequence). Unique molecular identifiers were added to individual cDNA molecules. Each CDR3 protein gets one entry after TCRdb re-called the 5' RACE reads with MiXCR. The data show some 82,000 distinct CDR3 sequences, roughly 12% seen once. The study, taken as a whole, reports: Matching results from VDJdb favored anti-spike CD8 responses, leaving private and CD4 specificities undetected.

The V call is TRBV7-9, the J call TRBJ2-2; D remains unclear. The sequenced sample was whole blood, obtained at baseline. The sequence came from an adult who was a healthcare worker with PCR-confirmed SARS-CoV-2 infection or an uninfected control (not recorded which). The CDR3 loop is CASSSEIAGELFF. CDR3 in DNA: TGTGCCAGCAGCTCCGAAATAGCCGGGGAGCTGTTTTTT.